The entry below gives a single T cell receptor beta chain sequence along with its context. Its specificity is not known. The sample belongs to a study of blood T cells in healthy people across ages. Study results and caveats: A roughly linear fall in TCR beta diversity per million T cells was seen with increasing age.

The V and J ends lost 5 bases and 3 bases respectively, with 11 bases between them. Germline V gene sequence: CDR1 SGHVS, CDR2 FNYEAQ. The CDR3 has 13 amino acids. The donors, healthy Caucasians from Russia, were aged about 6 to 95. Through a sample-barcoded 5' primer and a J-beta primer mix, a second PCR was run for roughly 7 to 11 cycles. TCRdb reprocessed the 5' RACE reads with MiXCR, giving one entry per CDR3 protein. The repertoire consists of about 800,000 distinct CDR3 sequences, with nearly 60% occurring once and the leading ten covering approximately 20%. The V call is TRBV7-6, the J call TRBJ2-7, with D unresolved. The receptor was derived from a man aged 30-40 years in good health. Sequencing was carried out using blood. The CDR3 here is CASSARLGYEQYF. As DNA, the CDR3 is TGTGCCAGCAGCGCCCGACTCGGCTACGAGCAGTACTTC.